A selection of T cell receptor beta chains follows, all from one sample in a study of PD-L1 blockade in urothelial cancer. Some clones are missing from TCRdb's copy, which holds only in-frame ones; the method was immunoSEQ multiplex PCR. The table has about 50,000 clones, approximately 80% seen once. This specimen was PBMCs, taken around atezolizumab (anti-PD-L1) treatment. Receptor source: a man aged 65 to 79 with urothelial cancer. CDR3s include the opening cysteine and the closing phenylalanine or tryptophan. Fields, in order: clone size, D gene, V gene, J gene, CDR3 protein, CDR3 DNA. D genes are given only for firm matches. For some rows the clone size is stated as once, few or many, or as a class when expanded; others skip it.

-	TRBD1	TRBV6-5	TRBJ1-4	CASSSTGVREKLFF	TGTGCCAGCAGTTCGACAGGGGTGAGGGAAAAACTGTTTTTT
-	-	TRBV5-1	TRBJ2-3	CASSLGQDVGTDTQYF	TGCGCCAGCAGCTTGGGACAGGATGTGGGCACAGATACGCAGTATTTT
-	TRBD1	TRBV7-8	TRBJ1-1	CASSGGTGDTEAFF	TGTGCCAGCAGCGGGGGGACAGGGGACACTGAAGCTTTCTTT
-	-	TRBV5-5	TRBJ2-3	CASRTQSTDTQYF	TGTGCCAGCAGAACCCAGAGCACAGATACGCAGTATTTT
few	TRBD1	TRBV10-3	TRBJ2-7	CAISGPDRGSYEQYF	TGTGCCATCAGTGGGCCCGACAGGGGCTCCTACGAGCAGTACTTC
-	-	TRBV15	TRBJ1-4	CATSAGVNEKLFF	TGTGCCACCAGCGCGGGTGTTAATGAAAAACTGTTTTTT
-	-	TRBV7-2	TRBJ2-1	CASSLVGLGGNEQFF	TGTGCCAGCAGCTTAGTCGGATTGGGGGGCAATGAGCAGTTCTTC
-	TRBD1	TRBV7-2	TRBJ1-2	CASSPSGTGKANYGYTF	TGTGCCAGCAGCCCGTCCGGGACAGGGAAAGCTAACTATGGCTACACCTTC
-	-	TRBV16	TRBJ1-2	CASSQLGSYTF	TGTGCCAGCAGCCAACTGGGCAGCTACACCTTC
-	-	TRBV4-1	TRBJ1-2	CASSQEWRVSTYGYTF	TGCGCCAGCAGCCAAGAATGGAGGGTTTCTACCTATGGCTACACCTTC
-	TRBD1	TRBV7-9	TRBJ1-1	CASRRDRDLLKAFF	TGTGCCAGCAGACGAGACAGGGATCTGTTGAAAGCTTTCTTT
few	TRBD1	TRBV18	TRBJ1-6	CASSQQGHNSPLHF	TGTGCCAGCTCGCAACAGGGGCATAATTCACCCCTCCACTTT
-	-	TRBV23-1	TRBJ1-2	CASSQSAAQYGYTF	TGCGCCAGCAGTCAATCAGCGGCGCAGTATGGCTACACCTTC
-	TRBD2	TRBV6-1	TRBJ2-1	CASSGAGGSYNEQFF	TGTGCCAGCAGTGGGGCGGGGGGCTCCTACAATGAGCAGTTCTTC
few	TRBD1	TRBV29-1	TRBJ1-1	CSGRDREAFF	TGCAGCGGACGGGACAGGGAAGCTTTCTTT
-	-	TRBV5-6	TRBJ1-2	CASSLPQGDNGYTF	TGTGCCAGCAGCTTGCCGCAAGGGGATAATGGCTACACCTTC
once	TRBD1	TRBV28	TRBJ1-1	CASSLPGNRGKNTEAFF	TGTGCCAGCAGTTTACCGGGGAACAGGGGGAAGAACACTGAAGCTTTCTTT
-	TRBD1	TRBV19	TRBJ1-2	CASRQPGQGRFYGYTF	TGTGCCAGTAGACAGCCGGGACAGGGGAGATTCTATGGCTACACCTTC
once	-	TRBV18	TRBJ1-2	CASSPRAVQAGWHGYTF	TGTGCCAGCTCACCTCGAGCGGTGCAGGCAGGTTGGCATGGCTACACCTTC
-	TRBD1	TRBV7-3	TRBJ2-3	CASSLSGRGRVDTQYF	TGTGCCAGCAGCTTAAGCGGCAGGGGGCGCGTTGATACGCAGTATTTT
-	-	TRBV28	TRBJ1-1	CASSPPGAVNTEAFF	TGTGCCAGCTCACCCCCAGGGGCTGTGAACACTGAAGCTTTCTTT
-	-	TRBV19	TRBJ1-5	CASSTGGGGLGQPQHF	TGTGCCAGTAGTACGGGGGGCGGGGGACTCGGTCAGCCCCAGCATTTT
-	-	TRBV19	TRBJ1-3	CASRSRYSGNTIYF	TGTGCCAGTAGGAGCCGTTACTCTGGAAACACCATATATTTT
few	-	TRBV9	TRBJ1-4	CASSVMTGKGEKLFF	TGTGCCAGCAGCGTCATGACCGGGAAGGGTGAAAAACTGTTTTTT
-	TRBD2	TRBV5-1	TRBJ2-5	CASSSNRLAGVETQYF	TGCGCCAGCAGCTCCAATCGACTAGCGGGGGTGGAGACCCAGTACTTC
-	TRBD2	TRBV9	TRBJ2-3	CASSVTSGGPGDTQYF	TGTGCCAGCAGCGTCACTAGCGGGGGGCCGGGAGATACGCAGTATTTT
-	TRBD2	TRBV4-2	TRBJ2-5	CASSQDYKASGGQETQYF	TGTGCCAGCAGCCAAGATTATAAGGCTAGCGGGGGGCAAGAGACCCAGTACTTC
-	-	TRBV28	TRBJ2-7	CASSPQWGERAGYEQYF	TGTGCCAGCAGCCCCCAATGGGGGGAACGAGCTGGTTACGAGCAGTACTTC
-	TRBD2	TRBV5-4	TRBJ2-7	CASSPGGAATYEQYF	TGTGCCAGCAGCCCCGGGGGGGCCGCCACCTACGAGCAGTACTTC
-	TRBD1	TRBV11-2	TRBJ2-4	CASSGRQGGTLAKNIQYF	TGTGCCAGCAGCGGACGACAGGGGGGAACACTAGCCAAAAACATTCAGTACTTC
-	TRBD2	TRBV11-3	TRBJ2-1	CASSPGLAAYNEQFF	TGTGCCAGCAGCCCGGGACTAGCGGCTTACAATGAGCAGTTCTTC
few	-	TRBV4-3	TRBJ2-7	CASSQLGASTGEQYF	TGCGCCAGCAGCCAGCTGGGGGCCAGTACGGGGGAGCAGTACTTC
-	TRBD2	TRBV30	TRBJ2-5	CAWSVGGREETQYF	TGTGCCTGGAGTGTAGGAGGGCGGGAGGAGACCCAGTACTTC
-	-	TRBV5-5	TRBJ1-1	CASSPSRGHNTEAFF	TGTGCCAGCAGCCCGAGTAGGGGCCATAACACTGAAGCTTTCTTT
-	-	TRBV4-2	TRBJ2-1	CASSQDLFVNEQFF	TGTGCCAGCAGCCAAGACCTCTTTGTGAATGAGCAGTTCTTC
-	TRBD1	TRBV15	TRBJ2-1	CATSRERGQLHEQFF	TGTGCCACCAGCAGAGAAAGGGGACAGTTACATGAGCAGTTCTTC
-	TRBD2	TRBV7-8	TRBJ2-5	CASSFRAPSTGREGQQTQYF	TGTGCCAGCAGCTTTCGCGCCCCTAGCACGGGGCGGGAGGGCCAACAGACCCAGTACTTC
-	-	TRBV4-3	TRBJ2-1	CASSSDRGISYNEQFF	TGCGCCAGCAGCTCTGACCGAGGGATCTCCTACAATGAGCAGTTCTTC
few	-	TRBV19	TRBJ1-6	CASSSNLRRGSYNSPLHF	TGTGCCAGTAGTTCAAACCTCAGGAGGGGTTCCTATAATTCACCCCTCCACTTT
-	TRBD1	TRBV5-1	TRBJ1-6	CASSPAGGNSPLHF	TGCGCCAGCAGCCCGGCAGGGGGTAATTCACCCCTCCACTTT
-	TRBD2	TRBV19	TRBJ2-1	CASSIVAGGMYLVGEQFF	TGTGCCAGTAGTATCGTAGCGGGAGGGATGTATTTGGTCGGTGAGCAGTTCTTC
once	TRBD2	TRBV6-4	TRBJ2-5	CASSGRLAGGEETQYF	TGTGCCAGCAGTGGAAGATTAGCGGGGGGGGAGGAGACCCAGTACTTC
-	TRBD1	TRBV6-5	TRBJ1-5	CASKDRAYSNQPQHF	TGTGCCAGCAAAGACAGGGCCTATAGCAATCAGCCCCAGCATTTT
-	TRBD1	TRBV29-1	TRBJ2-3	CSVARDRVTDTQYF	TGCAGCGTTGCCCGGGACAGGGTCACAGATACGCAGTATTTT
few	-	TRBV18	TRBJ1-5	CASSSDRNNQPQHF	TGTGCCAGCTCATCCGACAGGAATAATCAGCCCCAGCATTTT
few	TRBD2	TRBV7-2	TRBJ2-2	CASSSLAGGSIGGELFF	TGTGCCAGCAGCTCCCTAGCGGGAGGCTCCATCGGCGGGGAGCTGTTTTTT
many	-	TRBV5-4	TRBJ1-6	CASSFGQGNGSPLHF	TGTGCCAGCAGCTTCGGTCAGGGCAATGGTTCACCCCTCCACTTT
few	-	TRBV7-8	TRBJ2-7	CASSRLSRETGEQYF	TGTGCCAGCAGCCGTCTCTCCCGGGAGACGGGGGAGCAGTACTTC
-	-	TRBV11-2	TRBJ1-1	CASSPLDWTNTEAFF	TGTGCCAGCAGCCCCCTGGACTGGACGAACACTGAAGCTTTCTTT
few	TRBD2	TRBV9	TRBJ2-1	CASSVEGTSYNEQFF	TGTGCCAGCAGCGTAGAGGGGACTAGCTACAATGAGCAGTTCTTC
-	TRBD2	TRBV28	TRBJ2-7	CASSLGAGAHEQYF	TGTGCCAGCAGTTTAGGAGCGGGAGCGCACGAGCAGTACTTC
-	TRBD1	TRBV4-1	TRBJ2-1	CASSDQQGWNEQFF	TGCGCCAGCAGCGACCAACAGGGGTGGAATGAGCAGTTCTTC
-	-	TRBV4-3	TRBJ1-2	CASSQGGGAGYYGYTF	TGCGCCAGCAGCCAAGGCGGAGGGGCCGGGTACTATGGCTACACCTTC
-	TRBD1	TRBV28	TRBJ1-2	CASSARGRTFYGYTF	TGTGCCAGCAGTGCCAGGGGGCGTACTTTCTATGGCTACACCTTC